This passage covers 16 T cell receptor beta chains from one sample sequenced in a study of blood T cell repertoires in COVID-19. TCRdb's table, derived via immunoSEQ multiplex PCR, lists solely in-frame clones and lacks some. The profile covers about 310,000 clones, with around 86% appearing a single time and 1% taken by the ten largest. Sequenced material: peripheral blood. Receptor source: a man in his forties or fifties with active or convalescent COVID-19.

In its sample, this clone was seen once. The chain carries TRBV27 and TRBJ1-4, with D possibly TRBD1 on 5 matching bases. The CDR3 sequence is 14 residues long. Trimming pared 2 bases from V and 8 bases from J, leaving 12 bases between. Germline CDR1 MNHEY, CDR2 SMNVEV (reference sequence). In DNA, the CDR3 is TGTGCCAGCAGTTTAGCGGGGGAGGGGGAAAAACTGTTTTTT. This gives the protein CASSLAGEGEKLFF. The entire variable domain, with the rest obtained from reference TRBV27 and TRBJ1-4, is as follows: EAQVTQNPRYLITVTGKKLTVTCSQNMNHEYMSWYRQDPGLGLRQIYYSMNVEVTDKGDVPEGYKVSRKEKRNFPLILESPSPNQTSLYFCASSLAGEGEKLFFGSGTQLSVL.

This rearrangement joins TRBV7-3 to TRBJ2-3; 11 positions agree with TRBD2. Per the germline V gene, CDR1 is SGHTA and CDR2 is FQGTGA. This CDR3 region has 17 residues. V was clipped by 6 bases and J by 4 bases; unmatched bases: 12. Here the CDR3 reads CASRGVAGGPVSDTQYF. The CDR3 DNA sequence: TGTGCCAGCAGAGGGGTAGCGGGAGGGCCAGTCTCAGATACGCAGTATTTT.

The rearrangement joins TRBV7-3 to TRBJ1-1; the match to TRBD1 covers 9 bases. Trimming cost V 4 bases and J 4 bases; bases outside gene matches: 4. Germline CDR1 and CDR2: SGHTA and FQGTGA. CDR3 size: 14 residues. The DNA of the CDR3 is TGTGCCAGCAGCTCCGGGACAGGGACCACTGAAGCTTTCTTT. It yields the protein CASSSGTGTTEAFF. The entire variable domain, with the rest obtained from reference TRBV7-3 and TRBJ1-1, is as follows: GAGVSQTPSNKVTEKGKYVELRCDPISGHTALYWYRQSLGQGPEFLIYFQGTGAADDSGLPNDRFFAVRPEGSVSTLKIQRTERGDSAVYLCASSSGTGTTEAFFGQGTRLTVV.

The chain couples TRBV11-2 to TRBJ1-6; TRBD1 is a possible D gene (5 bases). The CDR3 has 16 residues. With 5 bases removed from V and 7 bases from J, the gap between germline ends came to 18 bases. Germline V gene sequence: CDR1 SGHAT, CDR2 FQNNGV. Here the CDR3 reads CASSLSQGSWNSPLHF. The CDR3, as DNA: TGTGCCAGCAGCCTGTCGCAGGGATCTTGGAATTCACCCCTCCACTTT.

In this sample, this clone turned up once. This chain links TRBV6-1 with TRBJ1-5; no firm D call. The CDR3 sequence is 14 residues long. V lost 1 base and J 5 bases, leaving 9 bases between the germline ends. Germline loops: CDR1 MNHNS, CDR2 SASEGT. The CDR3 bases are TGTGCCAGCAGTGAAGGTGGCTTTTATCAGCCCCAGCATTTT. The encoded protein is CASSEGGFYQPQHF.

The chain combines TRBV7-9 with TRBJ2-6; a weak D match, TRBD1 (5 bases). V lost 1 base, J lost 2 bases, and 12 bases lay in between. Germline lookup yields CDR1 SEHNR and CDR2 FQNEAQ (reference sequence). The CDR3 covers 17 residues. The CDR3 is CASSLEGLGPGANVLTF. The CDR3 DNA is TGTGCCAGCAGCTTAGAGGGCTTGGGGCCTGGGGCCAACGTCCTGACTTTC. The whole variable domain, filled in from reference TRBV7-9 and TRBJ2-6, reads DTGVSQNPRHKITKRGQNVTFRCDPISEHNRLYWYRQTLGQGPEFLTYFQNEAQLEKSRLLSDRFSAERPKGSFSTLEIQRTEQGDSAMYLCASSLEGLGPGANVLTFGAGSRLTVL.

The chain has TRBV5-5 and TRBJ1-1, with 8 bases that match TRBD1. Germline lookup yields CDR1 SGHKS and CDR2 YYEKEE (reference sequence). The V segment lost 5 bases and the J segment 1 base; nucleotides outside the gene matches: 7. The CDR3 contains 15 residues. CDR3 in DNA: TGTGCCAGCAGTCACAGGGGGGTCCGGAACACTGAAGCTTTCTTT. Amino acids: CASSHRGVRNTEAFF.

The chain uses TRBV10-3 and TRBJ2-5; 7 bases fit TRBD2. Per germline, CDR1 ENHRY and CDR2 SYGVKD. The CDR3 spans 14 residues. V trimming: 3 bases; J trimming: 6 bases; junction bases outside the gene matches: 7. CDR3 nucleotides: TGTGCCATCAGTGACTTGGGGGGGAGGCAGACCCAGTACTTC. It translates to CAISDLGGRQTQYF.

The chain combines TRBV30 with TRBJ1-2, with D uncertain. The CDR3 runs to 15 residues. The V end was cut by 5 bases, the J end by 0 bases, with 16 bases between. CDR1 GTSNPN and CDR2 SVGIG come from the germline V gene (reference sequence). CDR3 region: CAWGGPPAANYGYTF. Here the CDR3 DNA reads TGTGCCTGGGGTGGCCCTCCCGCAGCTAACTATGGCTACACCTTC. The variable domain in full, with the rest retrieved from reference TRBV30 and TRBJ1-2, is SQTIHQWPATLVQPVGSPLSLECTVEGTSNPNLYWYRQAAGRGLQLLFYSVGIGQISSEVPQNLSASRPQDRQFILSSKKLLLSDSGFYLCAWGGPPAANYGYTFGSGTRLTVV.

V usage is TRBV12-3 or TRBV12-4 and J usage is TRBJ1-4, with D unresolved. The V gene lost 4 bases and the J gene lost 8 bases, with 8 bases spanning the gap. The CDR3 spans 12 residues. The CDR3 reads CASSSAGEKLFF. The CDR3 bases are TGTGCCAGCAGTTCCGCCGGGGAAAAACTGTTTTTT.

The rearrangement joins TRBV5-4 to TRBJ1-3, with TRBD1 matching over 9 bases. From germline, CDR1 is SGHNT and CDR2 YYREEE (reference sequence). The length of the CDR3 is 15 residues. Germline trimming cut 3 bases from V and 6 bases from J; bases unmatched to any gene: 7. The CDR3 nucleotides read TGTGCCAGCAGCTCGCCGAGACAGGGGGAAAACACCATATATTTT. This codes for CASSSPRQGENTIYF. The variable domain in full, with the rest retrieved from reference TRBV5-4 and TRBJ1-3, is ETGVTQSPTHLIKTRGQQVTLRCSSQSGHNTVSWYQQALGQGPQFIFQYYREEENGRGNFPPRFSGLQFPNYSSELNVNALELDDSALYLCASSSPRQGENTIYFGEGSWLTVV.

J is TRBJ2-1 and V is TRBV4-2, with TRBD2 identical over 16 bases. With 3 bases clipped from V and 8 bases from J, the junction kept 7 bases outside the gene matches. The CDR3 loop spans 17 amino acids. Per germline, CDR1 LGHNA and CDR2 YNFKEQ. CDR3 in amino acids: CASSQGLAGGPRYEQFF. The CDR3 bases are TGTGCCAGCAGCCAGGGACTAGCGGGGGGGCCCCGCTATGAGCAGTTCTTC.

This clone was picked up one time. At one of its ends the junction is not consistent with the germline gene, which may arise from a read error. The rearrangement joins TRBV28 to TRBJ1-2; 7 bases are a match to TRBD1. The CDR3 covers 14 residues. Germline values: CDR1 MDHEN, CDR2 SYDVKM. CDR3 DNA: TGTGCCAGCAGAGTAACAGGGGTTGACTATGGCCACACCTTC. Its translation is CASRVTGVDYGHTF.

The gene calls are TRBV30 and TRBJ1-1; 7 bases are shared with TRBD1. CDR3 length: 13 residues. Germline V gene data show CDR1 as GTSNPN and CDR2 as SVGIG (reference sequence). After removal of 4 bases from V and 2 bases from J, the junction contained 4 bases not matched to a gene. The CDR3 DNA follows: TGTGCCTGGAACCGACAGGGCAACACTGAAGCTTTCTTT. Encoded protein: CAWNRQGNTEAFF.

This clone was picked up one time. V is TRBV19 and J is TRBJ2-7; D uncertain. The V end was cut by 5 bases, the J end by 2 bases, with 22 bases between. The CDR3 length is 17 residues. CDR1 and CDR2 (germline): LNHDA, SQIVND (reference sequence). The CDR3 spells CASSPLGQNHVAYEQYF. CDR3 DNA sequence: TGTGCCAGTAGTCCACTGGGCCAGAACCATGTCGCCTACGAGCAGTACTTC.

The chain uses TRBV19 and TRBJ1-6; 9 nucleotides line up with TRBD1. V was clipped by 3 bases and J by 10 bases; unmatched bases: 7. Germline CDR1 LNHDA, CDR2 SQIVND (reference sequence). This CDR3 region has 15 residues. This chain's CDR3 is CASSIGQGFRSPLHF. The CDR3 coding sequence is TGTGCCAGTAGTATCGGACAGGGGTTTCGCTCACCCCTCCACTTT.